This TCR beta chain was profiled in a study of response to subunit inactivated influenza vaccine. Whole-study findings and limits: There was a suggestion from the authors that each seasonal influenza vaccination recruits few new T cells.

Points on this clonotype: Its antigen is currently unknown.

TCRdb used MiXCR to reprocess the RT-PCR reads, holding one entry per CDR3 protein. The sample gives some 850,000 distinct CDR3 sequences, around 18% of which show up once; around 9.9% is in the top ten. V shed 5 bases and J shed 5 bases, with 12 bases lying between them. This CDR3 spans 13 amino acids. Per germline, CDR1 SQVTM and CDR2 ANQGSEA. The sequencing here drew on PBMCs from blood, taken more than 4 days after vaccination. The TCR sequence derives from a man aged 45-65 years who received an inactivated influenza vaccine. This sequence joins TRBV29-1 and TRBJ2-2, with D perhaps TRBD2 (5 bases). The CDR3 loop reads CSVLGLGTGELFF. The CDR3, as DNA: TGCAGCGTTTTAGGACTTGGGACCGGGGAGCTGTTTTTT.